These 3 T cell receptor beta chains were sequenced from one sample in a study of quantifying T cell responses using KT2 cells. About the research overall: TCR alpha and beta constant-region primers primed reverse transcription of RNA.

An oligo carrying a UMI was ligated to the cDNA 3' end. An equimolar mix of RC1.1 and RC1.2 primed the beta chain across TRBC1 and TRBC2. Using its own MiXCR run on the UMI-ligation and nested PCR reads, TCRdb lists one record per CDR3 protein. The table records fewer than 60,000 distinct CDR3 sequences, approximately 10% of them present only once. What was sequenced was PBMCs spiked with cells of the T cell clone KT2. These receptors were taken from a human donor.

This clonotype was detected many times. This chain joins TRBV27 and TRBJ2-1; D might be TRBD1 (6 bases). Germline V gene lookup returns CDR1 MNHEY and CDR2 SMNVEV (reference sequence). V was clipped by 7 bases and J by 8 bases, with 21 bases between them. This CDR3 has 15 amino acids. This CDR3 is CASNPGAGWLDEQFF. DNA of the CDR3: TGTGCCAGCAACCCAGGGGCAGGGTGGTTGGATGAGCAGTTCTTC.

This clonotype was recorded at least ten times. The chain joins TRBV12-3 or TRBV12-4 to TRBJ2-2, with 10 bases that match TRBD2. V lost 6 bases to trimming and J lost 5 bases; unmatched junction nucleotides: 12. The CDR3 has 17 amino acids. CDR3 sequence reads: CASSSGLATGGTGELFF. The CDR3 region has the DNA TGTGCCAGCAGCTCGGGACTAGCGACTGGTGGGACCGGGGAGCTGTTTTTT.

The rearrangement uses TRBV20-1 and TRBJ2-7, with 9 bases identical to TRBD2. The CDR3 sequence is 18 residues long. The V and J ends lost 3 bases and 0 bases, in that order; junction bases with no gene match: 15. CDR1 is DFQATT and CDR2 is SNEGSKA in the germline V gene (reference sequence). The CDR3, as DNA: TGCAGTGCTAGGGATCTAGCGGGGAATCCGAAAAGCTCCTACGAGCAGTACTTC. Amino acid sequence: CSARDLAGNPKSSYEQYF.